This T cell receptor beta chain was captured in a study of metastatic and nonmetastatic thyroid tumors. General study points: A significant increase in TCR beta diversity was reportedly seen in malignant thyroid tumors relative to benign nodules, in blood and tumor.

The CDR3 length is 14 residues. The V segment lost 3 bases and the J segment 10 bases; nucleotides outside the gene matches: 4. Germline CDR1 and CDR2: MNHNS and SASEGT. In the original analysis: A classifier of distant metastasis in papillary thyroid cancer was built from CDR3 differences (across clinicopathological groups). TCRdb re-called clones via MiXCR from the PCR reads. The V and J calls reflect TCRdb's pipeline rather than the authors' work. The profile shows about 70,000 clones, less than 20% of them singletons. This clone was detected a few times. The target antigen is unknown. All patients were treatment-naive before thyroid surgery.

The source material was blood. This chain uses TRBV6-1 with TRBJ1-6; 9 nucleotides match TRBD1. The TCR originated in a female donor with papillary thyroid cancer or a benign thyroid nodule (not recorded which). Some clones in this sample may be carry-over from other donors' samples. The CDR3 spells CASSEGQGPSPLHF. The CDR3 DNA reads TGTGCCAGCAGTGAGGGACAGGGACCGTCACCCCTCCACTTT.